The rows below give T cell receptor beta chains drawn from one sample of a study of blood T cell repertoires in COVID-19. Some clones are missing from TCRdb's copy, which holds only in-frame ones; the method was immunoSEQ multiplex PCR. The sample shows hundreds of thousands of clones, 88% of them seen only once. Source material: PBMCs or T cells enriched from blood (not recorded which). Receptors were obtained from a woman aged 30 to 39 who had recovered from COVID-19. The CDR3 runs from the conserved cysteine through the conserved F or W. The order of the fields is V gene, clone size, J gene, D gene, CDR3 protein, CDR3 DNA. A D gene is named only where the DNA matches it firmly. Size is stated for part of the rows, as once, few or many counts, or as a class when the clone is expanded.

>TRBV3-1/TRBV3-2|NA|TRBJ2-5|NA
CASSQDQVGHKETQYF
TGTGCCAGCAGCCAAGATCAAGTTGGCCACAAAGAGACCCAGTACTTC
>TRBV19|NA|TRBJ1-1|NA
CASTRLRTLLYTEAFF
TGTGCCAGTACCAGACTCAGGACATTACTATACACTGAAGCTTTCTTT
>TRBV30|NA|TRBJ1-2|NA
CAWSREGLYGYTF
TGTGCCTGGAGTAGGGAGGGCCTCTATGGCTACACCTTC
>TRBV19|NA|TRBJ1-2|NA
CASSRAGSRGYGYTF
TGTGCCAGTAGTAGGGCTGGCAGTCGGGGCTATGGCTACACCTTC
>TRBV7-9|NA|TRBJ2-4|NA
CASSLGPRDQYF
TGTGCCAGCAGCTTGGGTCCTAGAGATCAGTACTTC
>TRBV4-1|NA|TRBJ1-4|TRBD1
CASSQVDRGREKLFF
TGCGCCAGCAGCCAGGTGGACAGGGGAAGAGAAAAACTGTTTTTT
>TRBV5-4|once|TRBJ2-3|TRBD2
CASSRRGVEDTQYF
TGTGCCAGCAGCCGGCGGGGGGTGGAAGATACGCAGTATTTT
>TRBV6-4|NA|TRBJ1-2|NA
CASSDSGPGRGYTF
TGTGCCAGCAGTGACTCGGGGCCAGGACGTGGCTACACCTTC
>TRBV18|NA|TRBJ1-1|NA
CASSPRRATEAFF
TGTGCCAGCTCACCCCGCAGGGCCACTGAAGCTTTCTTT
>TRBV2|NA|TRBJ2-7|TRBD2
CASATLAGALEQYF
TGTGCCAGCGCGACGTTAGCGGGAGCACTCGAGCAGTACTTC
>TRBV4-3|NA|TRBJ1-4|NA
CASSQDATNEKLFF
TGCGCCAGCAGCCAAGACGCAACTAATGAAAAACTGTTTTTT
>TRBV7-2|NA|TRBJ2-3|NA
CASSPPRGGSGTDTQYF
TGTGCCAGCAGCCCACCGAGAGGGGGTAGTGGCACAGATACGCAGTATTTT
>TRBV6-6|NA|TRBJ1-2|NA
CASSYGQDGYTF
TGTGCCAGCAGTTACGGGCAGGATGGCTACACCTTC
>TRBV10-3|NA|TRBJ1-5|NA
CAISEGGMGGTQHF
TGTGCCATCAGTGAAGGGGGAATGGGGGGGACCCAGCATTTT
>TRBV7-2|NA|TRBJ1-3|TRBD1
CASSLVPTWTGDVRYF
TGTGCCAGCAGCTTAGTACCTACCTGGACAGGCGATGTTAGGTATTTT
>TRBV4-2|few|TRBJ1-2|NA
CASSQAPKGISTF
TGTGCCAGCAGCCAAGCCCCGAAGGGGATCTCGACCTTC
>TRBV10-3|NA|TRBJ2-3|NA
CAISELSGSSTDTQYF
TGTGCCATCAGTGAACTAAGCGGGTCTAGCACAGATACGCAGTATTTT
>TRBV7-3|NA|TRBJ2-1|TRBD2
CASSLSPLAGQVTNEQFF
TGTGCCAGCAGCTTAAGCCCCCTAGCGGGGCAGGTTACCAATGAGCAGTTCTTC
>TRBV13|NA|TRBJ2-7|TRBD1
CASSLGRGPSREQYF
TGTGCCAGCAGCTTAGGCAGGGGGCCTTCTCGGGAGCAGTACTTC
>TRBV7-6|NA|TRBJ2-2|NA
CASSLGGFFRELFF
TGTGCCAGCAGCTTAGGGGGCTTCTTCAGGGAGCTGTTTTTT
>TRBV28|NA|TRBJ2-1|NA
CASSFGWYAFF
TGTGCCAGCAGTTTCGGGTGGTATGCGTTCTTC
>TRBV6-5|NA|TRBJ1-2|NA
CASRSDSMAYGYTF
TGTGCCAGCCGGTCAGACAGTATGGCCTATGGCTACACCTTC
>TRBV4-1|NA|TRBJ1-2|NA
CASSQEAGTILDYGYTF
TGCGCCAGCAGCCAAGAAGCCGGGACAATCCTGGACTATGGCTACACCTTC
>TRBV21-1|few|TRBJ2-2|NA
CASNSIAGKDTGELFF
TGTGCCAGCAACTCTATAGCGGGAAAAGACACCGGGGAGCTGTTTTTT
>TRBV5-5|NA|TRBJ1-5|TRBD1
CASSSYDRGRQPQHF
TGTGCCAGCAGCTCGTATGACAGGGGCCGACAGCCCCAGCATTTT
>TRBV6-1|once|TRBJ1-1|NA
CASSEFTIYMNTEAFF
TGTGCCAGCAGTGAATTTACGATTTACATGAACACTGAAGCTTTCTTT
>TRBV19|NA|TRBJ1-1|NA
CASKYLLGRGTEAFF
TGTGCCAGTAAATACCTTTTGGGGCGGGGGACTGAAGCTTTCTTT
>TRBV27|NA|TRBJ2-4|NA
CASRTNRGLENIQYF
TGTGCCAGCAGGACGAACAGGGGACTTGAAAACATTCAGTACTTC
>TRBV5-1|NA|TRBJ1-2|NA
CASSREGEMNYGYTF
TGCGCCAGCAGCCGCGAGGGGGAAATGAACTATGGCTACACCTTC
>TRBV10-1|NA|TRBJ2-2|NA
CASSEKWEIDPRLERANTGELFF
TGCGCCAGCAGTGAAAAGTGGGAGATCGATCCTCGCCTCGAGCGGGCAAACACCGGGGAGCTGTTTTTT
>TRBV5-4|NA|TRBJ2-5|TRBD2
CASKLAGEETQYF
TGTGCCAGCAAACTAGCGGGAGAAGAGACCCAGTACTTC
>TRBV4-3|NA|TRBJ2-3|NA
CASSQDPSSTQYF
TGCGCCAGCAGCCAAGATCCGAGCTCCACGCAGTATTTT
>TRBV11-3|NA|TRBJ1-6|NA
CASSFSGTVDSPLHF
TGTGCCAGCAGCTTCAGCGGGACTGTAGATTCACCCCTCCACTTT
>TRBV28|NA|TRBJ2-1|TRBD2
CASSLYPGLAGGNEQFF
TGTGCCAGCAGTTTATACCCCGGACTAGCGGGGGGGAATGAGCAGTTCTTC
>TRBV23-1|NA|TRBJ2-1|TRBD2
CASSPVSGRGYNEQFF
TGCGCCAGCAGCCCCGTGTCGGGGCGGGGGTACAATGAGCAGTTCTTC
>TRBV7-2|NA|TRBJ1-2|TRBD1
CASSVTGAYGYTF
TGTGCCAGCAGCGTTACAGGGGCCTATGGCTACACCTTC